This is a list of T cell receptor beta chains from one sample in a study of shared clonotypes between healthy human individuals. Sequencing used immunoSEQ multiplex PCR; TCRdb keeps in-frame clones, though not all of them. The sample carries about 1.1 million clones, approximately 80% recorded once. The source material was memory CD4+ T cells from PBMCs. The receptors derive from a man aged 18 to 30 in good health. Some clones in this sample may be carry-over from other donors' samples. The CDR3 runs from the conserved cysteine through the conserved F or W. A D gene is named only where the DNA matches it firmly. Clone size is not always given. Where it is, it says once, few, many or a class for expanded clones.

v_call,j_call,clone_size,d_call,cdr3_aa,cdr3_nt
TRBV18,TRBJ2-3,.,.,CASSPSYTQYF,TGTGCCAGCTCACCATCTTATACGCAGTATTTT
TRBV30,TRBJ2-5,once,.,CAWVPGQETQYF,TGTGCCTGGGTGCCGGGCCAAGAGACCCAGTACTTC
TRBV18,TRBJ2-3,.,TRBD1,CASSQEGGDPSTDTQYF,TGTGCCAGCTCACAGGAAGGGGGCGACCCGAGCACAGATACGCAGTATTTT
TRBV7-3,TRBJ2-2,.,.,CASSSAMAGELFF,TGTGCCAGCAGCTCCGCGATGGCGGGAGAGCTGTTTTTT
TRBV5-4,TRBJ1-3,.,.,CASSTVSGNTIYF,TGTGCCAGCAGCACCGTTTCTGGAAACACCATATATTTT
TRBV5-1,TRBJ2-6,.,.,CASSNAPSGANVLTF,TGCGCCAGCAGTAATGCCCCCTCTGGGGCCAACGTCCTGACTTTC
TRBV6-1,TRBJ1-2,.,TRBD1,CASSEDLTGGRGYTF,TGTGCCAGCAGTGAAGACCTTACAGGGGGCCGTGGCTACACCTTC
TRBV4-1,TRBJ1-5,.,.,CASSQDGPGRRNQPQHF,TGCGCCAGCAGCCAAGATGGGCCCGGGAGACGGAATCAGCCCCAGCATTTT
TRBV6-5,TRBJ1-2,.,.,CASSYTGGNGYTF,TGTGCCAGCAGTTACACGGGGGGGAATGGCTACACCTTC
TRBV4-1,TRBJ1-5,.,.,CASSQVLRLNQPQHF,TGCGCCAGCAGCCAAGTACTGCGACTCAATCAGCCCCAGCATTTT
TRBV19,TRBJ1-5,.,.,CASSVDFYQPQHF,TGTGCCAGTAGTGTAGACTTTTATCAGCCCCAGCATTTT
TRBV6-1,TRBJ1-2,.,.,CASSGTRGRAGYTF,TGTGCCAGCAGTGGGACGCGAGGGAGGGCGGGCTACACCTTC
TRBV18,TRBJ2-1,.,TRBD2,CASSSRGTSGMGEQFF,TGTGCCAGCTCATCACGAGGGACTAGCGGGATGGGGGAGCAGTTCTTC
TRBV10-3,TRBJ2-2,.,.,CAISDSYGELFF,TGTGCCATCAGTGACTCGTATGGGGAGCTGTTTTTT
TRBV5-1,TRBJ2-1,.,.,CASSLVSEDEQFF,TGCGCCAGCAGCTTGGTATCTGAGGATGAGCAGTTCTTC
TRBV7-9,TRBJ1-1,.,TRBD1,CASSLSGGEAEAFF,TGTGCCAGCAGCTTATCAGGGGGGGAGGCTGAAGCCTTCTTT
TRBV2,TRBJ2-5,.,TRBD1,CASSSTGGVETQYF,TGTGCCAGCAGCTCGACAGGGGGCGTCGAGACCCAGTACTTC
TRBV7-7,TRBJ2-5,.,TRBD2,CASSFGTSGAEETQYF,TGTGCCAGCAGCTTCGGGACTAGCGGGGCCGAAGAGACCCAGTACTTC
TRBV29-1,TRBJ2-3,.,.,CSVDTGRGPDTQYF,TGCAGCGTTGATACAGGACGAGGGCCAGATACGCAGTATTTT
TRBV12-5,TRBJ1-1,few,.,CASGLPPGRGKNTEAFF,TGTGCTAGTGGTTTGCCCCCCGGGAGGGGGAAGAACACTGAAGCTTTCTTT
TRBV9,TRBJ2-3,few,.,CASSPDTYTQYF,TGTGCCAGCAGCCCCGACACTTATACGCAGTATTTT
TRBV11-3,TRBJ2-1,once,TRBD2,CASSLRLAAYNEQFF,TGTGCCAGCAGCCTTCGACTAGCGGCCTACAATGAGCAGTTCTTC
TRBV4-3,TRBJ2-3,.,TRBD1,CASSQERRTGGTDTQYF,TGCGCCAGCAGCCAAGAGCGCAGGACAGGGGGCACAGATACGCAGTATTTT
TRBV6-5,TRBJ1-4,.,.,CASSSRGGNEKLFF,TGTGCCAGCAGTTCCCGGGGGGGGAATGAAAAACTGTTTTTT
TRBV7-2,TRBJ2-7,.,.,CASSSGDEQYF,TGTGCCAGCAGCTCCGGCGACGAGCAGTACTTC
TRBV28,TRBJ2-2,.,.,CASSAPQELFF,TGTGCCAGCAGCGCTCCTCAGGAGCTGTTTTTT
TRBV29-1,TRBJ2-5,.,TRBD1,CSGRTGRETQYF,TGCAGCGGAAGGACAGGGCGAGAGACCCAGTACTTC
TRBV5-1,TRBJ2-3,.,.,CASQGLRSTDTQYF,TGCGCCAGTCAGGGACTTCGTAGCACAGATACGCAGTATTTT
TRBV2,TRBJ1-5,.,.,CASRGFTSNQPQHF,TGTGCCAGCAGGGGGTTTACGAGCAATCAGCCCCAGCATTTT
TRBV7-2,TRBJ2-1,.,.,CASSSMMDNEQFF,TGTGCCAGCAGCTCCATGATGGACAATGAGCAGTTCTTC
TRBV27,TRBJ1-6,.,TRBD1,CASRPGTGISPLHF,TGTGCCAGCAGACCGGGGACAGGAATTTCACCCCTCCACTTT
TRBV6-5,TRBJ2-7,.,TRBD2,CASSYSRLAGEQYF,TGTGCCAGCAGTTACTCCCGCCTAGCGGGCGAGCAGTACTTC
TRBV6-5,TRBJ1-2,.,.,CASSPHGSYGYTF,TGTGCCAGCAGCCCCCACGGCTCTTATGGCTACACCTTC
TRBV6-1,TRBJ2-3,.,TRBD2,CASGGLATITDTQYF,TGTGCCAGCGGGGGACTAGCGACTATCACAGATACGCAGTATTTT
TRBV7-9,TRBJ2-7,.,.,CASSLVAAGEHEQYF,TGTGCCAGCAGCTTAGTGGCTGCAGGGGAGCACGAGCAGTACTTC
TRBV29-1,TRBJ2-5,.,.,CSVELLDRQETQYF,TGCAGCGTCGAGTTATTGGACAGACAAGAGACCCAGTACTTC
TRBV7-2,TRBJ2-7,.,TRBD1,CASSPNRGPSYEQYF,TGTGCCAGCAGCCCAAACAGGGGTCCTTCCTACGAGCAGTACTTC
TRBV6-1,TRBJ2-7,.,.,CASREGDSGRSYEQYF,TGTGCCAGCAGGGAAGGTGATAGCGGCAGGTCCTACGAGCAGTACTTC
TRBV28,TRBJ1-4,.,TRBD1,CASGQGLTNEKLFF,TGTGCCAGTGGACAGGGGTTAACTAATGAAAAACTGTTTTTT
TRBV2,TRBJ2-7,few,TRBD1,CASWTGGNYEQYF,TGTGCCAGCTGGACAGGGGGTAACTACGAGCAGTACTTC
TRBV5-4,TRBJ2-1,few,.,CASSLIIADEQFF,TGTGCCAGCAGTTTAATAATAGCGGACGAGCAGTTCTTC
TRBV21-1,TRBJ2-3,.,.,CASASSTDTQYF,TGTGCCAGCGCGAGTAGCACAGATACGCAGTATTTT
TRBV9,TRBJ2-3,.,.,CASSVARSDTQYF,TGTGCCAGCAGCGTAGCTAGGTCAGATACGCAGTATTTT
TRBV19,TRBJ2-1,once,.,CASQTNPAGGIWFF,TGTGCCAGTCAAACGAACCCAGCGGGCGGGATATGGTTCTTC
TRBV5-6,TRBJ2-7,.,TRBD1,CASSLQGTYEQYF,TGTGCCAGCAGCTTACAGGGGACCTACGAGCAGTACTTC
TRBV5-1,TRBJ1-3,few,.,CASSLADGGNTIYF,TGCGCCAGCAGCTTGGCCGACGGGGGAAACACCATATATTTT
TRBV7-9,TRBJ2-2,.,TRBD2,CASSRLAGGSTGELFF,TGTGCCAGCAGCCGACTAGCGGGAGGTAGCACCGGGGAGCTGTTTTTT
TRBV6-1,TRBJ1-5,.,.,CASRGTGPGGQPQHF,TGTGCCAGCAGGGGAACCGGGCCCGGGGGTCAGCCCCAGCATTTT
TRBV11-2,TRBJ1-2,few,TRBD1,CASSPAGQEGRYGYTF,TGTGCCAGCAGCCCCGCGGGACAGGAGGGCCGCTATGGCTACACCTTC
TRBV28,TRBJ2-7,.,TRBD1,CASISHGTGVDYEQYF,TGTGCCAGCATATCCCACGGGACAGGGGTTGACTACGAGCAGTACTTC
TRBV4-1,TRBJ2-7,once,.,CASSHVQGTAYEQYF,TGCGCCAGCAGCCATGTCCAGGGCACGGCCTACGAGCAGTACTTC
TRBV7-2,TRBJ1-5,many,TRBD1,CASSWDRDQPQHF,TGTGCCAGCAGCTGGGACAGGGACCAGCCCCAGCATTTT
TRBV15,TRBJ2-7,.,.,CATSRGLTMTYEQYF,TGTGCCACCAGCAGAGGACTTACGATGACCTACGAGCAGTACTTC
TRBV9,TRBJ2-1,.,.,CASSGGQPFEQFF,TGTGCCAGCAGCGGAGGCCAGCCTTTTGAGCAGTTCTTC